The 25 T cell receptor beta chains below all came from one sample that was sequenced in a study of molecular identifiers for immune sequencing clone quantification. One entry per CDR3 protein, called by TCRdb with MiXCR from the PCR reads. The sample records 60,000 to 70,000 distinct CDR3 sequences, 15% to 20% being singletons. Sequencing was performed on naive CD8+ T cells from blood, with Jurkat cell RNA spiked in. Subset defined: FACS-sorted CD8+CD4-CCR7+CD45RA+ naive T cells. The receptors come from a human donor in good health. Some libraries in this study had Jurkat cell RNA spiked in.

Concerning this clonotype itself: Being one base from a much bigger clone, this may be a read error. V gene TRBV7-2 combines with J gene TRBJ2-7, with 8 positions matching TRBD2. From germline, CDR1 is SGHTA and CDR2 FQGNSA. The junction had 4 bases not matched to a gene; V was cut back by 4 bases and J by 5 bases. This CDR3 spans 13 amino acids. In DNA, the CDR3 is TGTGCCAGCAGCTCGGGAGGGGGGGACGAGCAGTACTTC. Encoded protein: CASSSGGGDEQYF.

This clonotype was observed at least ten times. The V and J genes are TRBV13 and TRBJ2-7; unclear D gene. The germline gives CDR1 PRHDT, CDR2 FYEKMQ (reference sequence). This CDR3 is built from 14 residues. Trimming stripped 5 bases from V and 7 bases from J, with 18 bases between. CDR3 nucleotide sequence: TGTGCCAGCAGCACCCAAAAGGCGGTGGGGGAGCAGTACTTC. Its protein product is CASSTQKAVGEQYF.

The table lists this clonotype with many counts. The chain employs TRBV5-1 and TRBJ1-1; no firm D call. Germline-derived CDR1 and CDR2 are SGHRS and YFSETQ. Trimming stripped 0 bases from V and 1 base from J, with 7 bases between. The CDR3 has 14 amino acids. The CDR3 nucleotides are TGCGCCAGCAGCTTGGTTCCCGAGAACACTGAAGCTTTCTTT. This translates into CASSLVPENTEAFF.

This clonotype was seen ten or more times. The genes are TRBV7-6 and TRBJ1-4; D is perhaps TRBD1 (6 bases). Germline assignment: CDR1 SGHVS and CDR2 FNYEAQ. This CDR3 is 15 amino acids long. Trimming removed 6 bases at V and 5 bases at J, with 16 bases between. The CDR3 DNA sequence: TGTGCCAGCAGGTCTACAGGGAATTTGAATGAAAAACTGTTTTTT. It is translated as CASRSTGNLNEKLFF.

Points on this clonotype: This may come from a read error, since a much larger clone is one base off. The chain has TRBV27 and TRBJ2-5, with D unclear. Germline V gene sequence: CDR1 MNHEY, CDR2 SMNVEV (reference sequence). The CDR3 extends over 14 amino acids. The CDR3 coding sequence is TGTGCCAGCAGTTTATTGTACAGCGCAGAGACCCAGCACTTC. Translated, it gives CASSLLYSAETQHF.

This clonotype was found many times. The chain is built from TRBV28 and TRBJ1-1; D not resolved. The CDR3 runs to 14 residues. The V and J ends lost 4 bases and 8 bases respectively, with 17 bases between them. Germline CDR1 and CDR2: MDHEN and SYDVKM. CDR3 sequence: CASSSLRDGYEAFF. CDR3 sequence (DNA): TGTGCCAGCAGTTCCTTACGTGACGGCTACGAAGCTTTCTTT.

This clonotype has at least ten counts. The chain joins TRBV4-1 to TRBJ2-7; perhaps D is TRBD1 or TRBD2 (5 bases each). The V and J ends lost 2 bases and 3 bases respectively, with 14 bases between them. The length of the CDR3 is 15 residues. Germline-derived CDR1 and CDR2 are MGHRA and YSYEKL. The CDR3 sequence: CASSQTDGTYYEQYF. As DNA, the CDR3 is TGCGCCAGCAGCCAAACCGACGGGACGTACTACGAGCAGTACTTC.

This clonotype came up many times. The chain recombines TRBV28 with TRBJ2-3; D gene ambiguous. Germline CDR1 MDHEN, CDR2 SYDVKM. This CDR3 has 10 amino acids. This chain's CDR3 is CATGSPTQYF. For the CDR3, the DNA is TGTGCAACTGGATCCCCTACGCAGTATTTT.

Concerning this clonotype itself: The CDR3 does not close with the conserved phenylalanine or tryptophan, likely indicating a read error. The gene calls are TRBV20-1 and TRBJ1-2; D remains unclear. The DNA end is more similar to TRBJ2-4, so the J call may be wrong. From germline, CDR1 is DFQATT and CDR2 SNEGSKA (reference sequence). The CDR3 is 10 amino acids. For the CDR3, the DNA is TGCAGTGCTAGATACAGTATTCAGTACGCA. This encodes CSARYSIQYA.

This clonotype was picked up many times. The chain links TRBV20-1 to TRBJ2-4, with D hard to call. Per the germline V gene, CDR1 is DFQATT and CDR2 is SNEGSKA (reference sequence). This CDR3 is 13 amino acids long. Trimming removed 3 bases from V and 2 bases from J, with 8 bases in between. CDR3 residues: CSASAVSKNIQYF. The CDR3 bases are TGCAGTGCTAGTGCAGTGTCCAAAAACATTCAGTACTTC.

This clonotype was counted many times. The V and J genes are TRBV2 and TRBJ2-7, with 9 bases aligning to TRBD2. Germline V CDR1 and CDR2: SNHLY, FYNNEI. V trimming: 7 bases; J trimming: 4 bases; junction bases outside the gene matches: 8. The CDR3 loop spans 14 amino acids. CDR3 nucleotides: TGTGCCAGCAAGGAGGGGACTAGCCGGTACGAGCAGTACTTC. Its translation is CASKEGTSRYEQYF.

This clonotype was detected many times. The gene calls are TRBV12-3 or TRBV12-4 and TRBJ1-1; TRBD1 aligns across 8 bases. This CDR3 comprises 14 residues. V lost 6 bases, J lost 2 bases, and 5 bases stayed unmatched. The CDR3 reads CASRSPGGNTEAFF. In DNA, the CDR3 is TGTGCCAGCAGATCCCCAGGGGGCAACACTGAAGCTTTCTTT.

The gene calls are TRBV10-3 and TRBJ2-1; 10 nucleotides line up with TRBD2. From germline, CDR1 is ENHRY and CDR2 SYGVKD. V was pared by 7 bases and J by 9 bases, with 9 bases of the junction left unmatched. The CDR3 runs 14 residues. The DNA of the CDR3 is TGTGCCATCACCGTGAGCGGGAGGGCCGGTGAGCAGTTCTTC. As protein: CAITVSGRAGEQFF.

There are many counts of this clonotype. The chain recombines TRBV7-9 with TRBJ2-6, with 10 bases aligning to TRBD1. The germline V gene has CDR1 SEHNR and CDR2 FQNEAQ (reference sequence). The CDR3 is 20 residues long. Germline trimming cut 5 bases from V and 1 base from J; bases unmatched to any gene: 14. The CDR3 spells CASSKDPDRGFFSGANVLTF. CDR3 DNA: TGTGCCAGCAGCAAAGACCCGGACAGGGGGTTTTTTTCTGGGGCCAACGTCCTGACTTTC. The variable domain in full, with the rest retrieved from reference TRBV7-9 and TRBJ2-6, is DTGVSQNPRHKITKRGQNVTFRCDPISEHNRLYWYRQTLGQGPEFLTYFQNEAQLEKSRLLSDRFSAERPKGSFSTLEIQRTEQGDSAMYLCASSKDPDRGFFSGANVLTFGAGSRLTVL.

This clonotype was found a few times. A much larger clone differs by one base, so this may be a read error. The chain couples TRBV25-1 to TRBJ1-1, with D uncertain. This CDR3 region has 10 residues. The germline V gene has CDR1 MGHDK and CDR2 SYGVNS. The CDR3 here is CACSGNEAFF. Written as DNA, the CDR3 is TGTGCCTGCAGTGGTAATGAAGCTTTCTTT.

This clonotype was seen repeatedly, ten times or more. The chain links TRBV29-1 to TRBJ2-3, with 10 bases matching TRBD1. The CDR3 runs 15 residues. V dropped 7 bases and J dropped 3; count of bases not matched to a gene: 10. CDR1 and CDR2 (germline): SQVTM, ANQGSEA. The DNA of the CDR3 is TGCAGCGCCGAGGACAGGGGGTCTTTGACAGATACGCAGTATTTT. It translates to CSAEDRGSLTDTQYF.

This clonotype was picked up a small number of times. This may come from a read error, since a much larger clone is one base off. The rearrangement links TRBV11-2 to TRBJ2-1; 7 bases map to TRBD2. The CDR3 spans 16 residues. Germline CDR1 is SGHAT and CDR2 is FQNNGV. This chain's CDR3 is CTSSLFPSGAYNEQFF. The CDR3, as DNA: TGTACCAGCAGCTTATTCCCTAGCGGTGCCTACAATGAGCAGTTCTTC. Full variable domain (missing parts from reference TRBV11-2 and TRBJ2-1): EAGVAQSPRYKIIEKRQSVAFWCNPISGHATLYWYQQILGQGPKLLIQFQNNGVVDDSQLPKDRFSAERLKGVDSTLKIQPAKLEDSAVYLCTSSLFPSGAYNEQFFGPGTRLTVL.

This clonotype was found many times. This chain uses TRBV5-1 with TRBJ2-7, with 10 bases lining up with TRBD1. J was trimmed by 2 bases and V by 0 bases; bases with no gene match: 11. Germline loops: CDR1 SGHRS, CDR2 YFSETQ. The CDR3 totals 18 residues. The DNA for the CDR3 is TGCGCCAGCAGCTTGGGGCCTATGGGACAGGGGATTCCCTACGAGCAGTACTTC. Residues: CASSLGPMGQGIPYEQYF. The full variable domain, completed using reference TRBV5-1 and TRBJ2-7, is KAGVTQTPRYLIKTRGQQVTLSCSPISGHRSVSWYQQTPGQGLQFLFEYFSETQRNKGNFPGRFSGRQFSNSRSEMNVSTLELGDSALYLCASSLGPMGQGIPYEQYFGPGTRLTVT.

This clonotype occurred many times. This chain connects TRBV28 to TRBJ1-1, with D possibly matching TRBD1 (5 bases). Germline V lookup: CDR1 MDHEN, CDR2 SYDVKM. This CDR3 comprises 13 residues. V was clipped by 2 bases and J by 8 bases, with 12 bases between them. The CDR3 is CASSLRGGREAFF. CDR3 DNA sequence: TGTGCCAGCAGTTTAAGGGGTGGCAGAGAAGCTTTCTTT.

The chain joins TRBV12-3 or TRBV12-4 to TRBJ2-5; 7 bases are shared with TRBD2. The trim removed 5 bases at V and 4 bases at J, leaving 10 bases unmatched. CDR3 length: 15 residues. The CDR3 region is CASSLTSRRGETQYF. The CDR3 DNA reads as TGTGCCAGCAGTCTGACTAGCAGGAGGGGAGAGACCCAGTACTTC.

This clonotype was found many times. The rearrangement links TRBV13 to TRBJ2-4; D uncertain. Trimming removed 3 bases from V and 3 bases from J, with 9 bases in between. The CDR3 runs to 14 residues. In germline, CDR1 is PRHDT, CDR2 FYEKMQ (reference sequence). CDR3 protein: CASSFAASKNIQYF. The CDR3 nucleotides read TGTGCCAGCAGCTTTGCCGCCAGCAAAAACATTCAGTACTTC.

V and J are TRBV6-5 and TRBJ2-6; unclear D gene. This CDR3 spans 14 amino acids. V lost 10 bases and J 0 bases, leaving 10 bases between the germline ends. Looked up from germline, CDR1 is MNHEY and CDR2 is SVGAGI. The CDR3 sequence: CATGFGSGANVLTF. CDR3 DNA: TGTGCCACGGGCTTTGGCTCTGGGGCCAACGTCCTGACTTTC.

In the case of this clonotype: A much larger clone lies one base from this, so it may be a read error. This sequence joins TRBV7-6 and TRBJ2-3, with D tentatively TRBD1 (5 bases). The J call may be faulty, since TRBJ1-5 better matches the DNA end. The CDR3 has 15 residues. CDR1 and CDR2 from the germline V gene are SGHVS and FNYEAQ. The CDR3: CASSLAGLSTDTQHF. CDR3 bases: TGTGCCAGCAGCTTGGCAGGGTTAAGCACAGATACGCAGCATTTT.

The table lists this clonotype with many counts. The rearrangement uses TRBV6-6 and TRBJ2-7, with 10 nucleotides matching TRBD2. With 5 bases clipped from V and 6 bases from J, the junction kept 7 bases outside the gene matches. Germline loops: CDR1 MNHNY, CDR2 SVGAGI (reference sequence). The CDR3 is made up of 14 amino acids. CDR3 in amino acids: CASSASRLAGEQYF. The CDR3 DNA is TGTGCCAGCAGTGCCTCGAGACTAGCGGGCGAGCAGTACTTC.

This clonotype was detected many times. J is TRBJ2-3 and V is TRBV28, with no clear D. This CDR3 has 14 residues. Germline loops: CDR1 MDHEN, CDR2 SYDVKM. Trimming pared 1 base from V and 2 bases from J, leaving 7 bases between. In DNA, the CDR3 is TGTGCCAGCAGTTTATCACAGCCCACAGATACGCAGTATTTT. Residues: CASSLSQPTDTQYF.